These 17 T cell receptor beta chains were sequenced from one sample in a study of CD8+ T cells in alopecia areata. Reverse transcription of extracted RNA yielded cDNA, which provided the sequencing template. Sequencing was performed with immunoSEQ multiplex PCR; in TCRdb, only in-frame clones are kept and a portion is missing. The data contain 160,000 or so clones, around three fifths of them seen just once; the ten biggest clones take up over 0.85%. Treatment denoted: oral pan-JAK inhibitor, 5-10 mg twice daily. The specimen was CD4+ T cells sorted from blood, collected at week 4, from a patient treated with tofacitinib. The receptors were gathered from a human donor with alopecia areata.

The chain combines TRBV19 with TRBJ1-2; possibly TRBD1 for D (5 bases). Trimming removed 1 base from V and 8 bases from J, with 17 bases in between. Germline V gene data show CDR1 as LNHDA and CDR2 as SQIVND (reference sequence). CDR3 length: 15 residues. CDR3 sequence: CASSIGGGKGNGYTF. The CDR3 bases are TGTGCCAGTAGTATAGGTGGCGGAAAGGGGAACGGCTACACCTTC.

This clone turned up a few times. This rearrangement joins TRBV15 to TRBJ2-4; 9 positions match TRBD1. The CDR3 contains 14 residues. Trimming removed 3 bases from V and 8 bases from J; junction bases left unmatched: 5. Germline lookup yields CDR1 LNHNV and CDR2 YYDKDF (reference sequence). The CDR3 is CATSSGDREDIQYF. CDR3 DNA sequence: TGTGCCACCAGCAGTGGGGACAGGGAGGACATTCAGTACTTC.

This clone was picked up one time. Compared with germline, one end of the junction differs, possibly owing to a read error. DNA for the CDR3: TGTGCTAGCAGCTTATGTGGGAGAAAGGGGCGGTACAATCAGCCCCAGCATTTT. Translating gives CASSLCGRKGRYNQPQHF. The chain has TRBV7-7 and TRBJ1-5, with D perhaps matching TRBD1 (5 bases). The CDR3 is made up of 18 amino acids. Germline V gene lookup returns CDR1 SSHAT and CDR2 FNYEAQ (reference sequence).

The V and J genes are TRBV29-1 and TRBJ1-5; D is perhaps TRBD1 (6 bases). Per the germline V gene, CDR1 is SQVTM and CDR2 is ANQGSEA. Between the trimmed V and J ends, which lost 5 bases and 1 base, there was a span of 9 bases. This CDR3 has 13 amino acids. CDR3: CSVTGNSNQPQHF. The CDR3 bases are TGCAGCGTTACAGGGAACAGCAATCAGCCCCAGCATTTT. Supplemented by reference TRBV29-1 and TRBJ1-5, the full variable domain reads SAVISQKPSRDICQRGTSLTIQCQVDSQVTMMFWYRQQPGQSLTLIATANQGSEATYESGFVIDKFPISRPNLTFSTLTVSNMSPEDSSIYLCSVTGNSNQPQHFGDGTRLSIL.

A few counts support this clone. The V gene is TRBV7-2, the J gene TRBJ2-1, with TRBD2 matching 9 bases. J gave up 5 bases and V 1 base, and 9 bases lay outside the gene matches. In germline, CDR1 is SGHTA, CDR2 FQGNSA. The CDR3 contains 17 residues. In DNA form, the CDR3 reads TGTGCCAGCAGCTTAGTAATAGGGACTAGCAAAGACAATGAGCAGTTCTTC. Its translation is CASSLVIGTSKDNEQFF.

The V gene is TRBV5-1, the J gene TRBJ2-2, with 8 positions matching TRBD1. V lost 4 bases to trimming and J lost 4 bases; unmatched junction nucleotides: 6. The CDR3 contains 15 residues. Germline CDR1 SGHRS, CDR2 YFSETQ. Here the CDR3 DNA reads TGCGCCAGCAGCCTAGGACAGGGTGTCACCGGGGAGCTGTTTTTT. Its translation is CASSLGQGVTGELFF.

The chain recombines TRBV27 with TRBJ1-6; no definite D call. This CDR3 comprises 14 residues. CDR1 is MNHEY and CDR2 is SMNVEV in the germline V gene (reference sequence). The V end lost 6 bases, the J end lost 0 bases, and 6 bases lay between the germline ends. CDR3 loop: CASRMFSYNSPLHF. The CDR3 bases are TGTGCCAGCAGAATGTTCTCCTATAATTCACCCCTCCACTTT.

The chain couples TRBV30 to TRBJ2-5; D perhaps matches TRBD1 (6 bases). V shed 0 bases and J shed 4 bases, with 12 bases lying between them. The CDR3 is 14 residues long. The germline V gene encodes CDR1 GTSNPN and CDR2 SVGIG (reference sequence). Here the CDR3 DNA reads TGTGCCTGGAGTGTACTGGGGGCCGGAGAGACCCAGTACTTC. This encodes CAWSVLGAGETQYF.

The V call is TRBV30, the J call TRBJ1-3; D gene uncertain. Germline-derived CDR1 and CDR2 are GTSNPN and SVGIG (reference sequence). This CDR3 has 13 amino acids. Trimming took 1 base from V and 4 from J, leaving 8 bases between them. The DNA for the CDR3 is TGTGCCTGGAGTGCGCTAGCAGGAAACACCATATATTTT. It is translated as CAWSALAGNTIYF.

This chain joins TRBV6-1 and TRBJ2-4, with D possibly matching TRBD1 (5 bases). Trimming removed 3 bases at V and 6 bases at J, with 9 bases between. The germline CDR1 and CDR2 sequences are MNHNS and SASEGT. The CDR3 sequence is 13 residues long. The CDR3 loop is CASSDGHTNIQYF. The CDR3 nucleotides read TGTGCCAGCAGTGACGGACACACAAACATTCAGTACTTC.

CDR3 protein: CASSYSTSYEQYF. The CDR3 coding sequence is TGTGCCAGCAGTTACTCCACCTCCTACGAGCAGTACTTC. This chain connects TRBV6-5 to TRBJ2-7; D remains unclear. CDR3 length: 13 amino acids. Germline CDR1 reads MNHEY; CDR2 reads SVGAGI. Trimming took off 0 bases at V and 0 bases at J, with 3 bases between the two ends.

This chain joins TRBV5-1 and TRBJ2-7; no clear D. The V gene's germline CDR1 is SGHRS and CDR2 YFSETQ. CDR3 size: 15 residues. The ends were cut back, 4 bases at V and 3 bases at J, with 17 bases in the middle. The CDR3 DNA reads TGCGCCAGCAGCCTAGGTCCAGGAGAAGACTACGAGCAGTACTTC. Amino acids: CASSLGPGEDYEQYF.

The rearrangement uses TRBV29-1 and TRBJ2-5; no definite D call. CDR1 is SQVTM and CDR2 is ANQGSEA in the germline V gene. V dropped 6 bases and J dropped 5 bases, with 7 bases sitting between them. The CDR3 is 10 amino acids. The CDR3 nucleotides read TGCAGCGTCTATAGGGAGACCCAGTACTTC. Encoded protein: CSVYRETQYF.

This clone occurred a few times. The rearrangement uses TRBV29-1 and TRBJ2-1; D unresolved. V lost 4 bases, J lost 1 base, and 8 bases lay in between. Germline lookup yields CDR1 SQVTM and CDR2 ANQGSEA. This CDR3 spans 13 amino acids. The CDR3: CSVALRSYNEQFF. In DNA, the CDR3 is TGCAGCGTTGCTCTGCGGTCCTACAATGAGCAGTTCTTC.

This clone has only one observation. This rearrangement joins TRBV5-1 to TRBJ2-7, with 9 nucleotides matching TRBD1. The V gene's germline CDR1 is SGHRS and CDR2 YFSETQ. V was clipped by 3 bases and J by 0 bases; unmatched bases: 7. The CDR3 is 16 residues long. The CDR3 spells CASSSGDRVNSYEQYF. Written as DNA, the CDR3 is TGCGCCAGCAGCTCCGGGGACAGGGTGAACTCCTACGAGCAGTACTTC.

The chain links TRBV6-5 to TRBJ2-5; D perhaps matches TRBD1 (6 bases). Trimming removed 5 bases from V and 1 base from J, with 8 bases in between. The V gene's germline CDR1 is MNHEY and CDR2 SVGAGI. The length of the CDR3 is 13 residues. The CDR3 reads CASSRGGQETQYF. CDR3 DNA: TGTGCCAGCAGTAGAGGGGGCCAAGAGACCCAGTACTTC.

V and J are TRBV9 and TRBJ2-1; 10 bases align to TRBD2. Germline trimming cut 4 bases from V and 4 bases from J; bases unmatched to any gene: 2. This CDR3 has 14 amino acids. Germline V lookup: CDR1 SGDLS, CDR2 YYNGEE. CDR3 residues: CASSPLAGYNEQFF. As DNA, the CDR3 is TGTGCCAGCAGCCCACTAGCGGGGTACAATGAGCAGTTCTTC.